The 4 T cell receptor beta chains below all came from one sample that was sequenced in a study of OX40 agonist ivuxolimab in advanced cancers. Sequencing was performed with immunoSEQ multiplex PCR; in TCRdb, only in-frame clones are kept and a portion is missing. The sample has roughly 70,000 clones, around 84% seen once. Source: CD4+ or CD8+ T cells sorted from blood, taken in a trial of the OX40 agonist ivuxolimab. These receptors were collected from an adult with an advanced solid tumor such as melanoma, head and neck, liver or kidney cancer.

The chain carries TRBV5-6 and TRBJ1-4; possibly TRBD1 for D (6 bases). This CDR3 has 17 residues. Germline V gene data show CDR1 as SGHDT and CDR2 as YYEEEE. Trimming left V 1 base short and J 0 bases short, with 13 bases between. For the CDR3, the DNA is TGTGCCAGCAGCTTGAGTACGGGGGCACCAACTAATGAAAAACTGTTTTTT. Protein: CASSLSTGAPTNEKLFF.

The chain joins TRBV6-5 to TRBJ1-2, with no clear D. Germline-derived CDR1 and CDR2 are MNHEY and SVGAGI. V was cut by 6 bases and J by 3 bases, with 11 bases left in between. The CDR3 sequence is 13 residues long. DNA for the CDR3: TGTGCCAGCAGCCCGATCGGGGACTATGGCTACACCTTC. As protein: CASSPIGDYGYTF.

The rearrangement joins TRBV6-5 to TRBJ2-1, with 12 positions matching TRBD2. This CDR3 spans 15 amino acids. The junction had 4 bases not matched to a gene; V was cut back by 6 bases and J by 4 bases. CDR1 MNHEY and CDR2 SVGAGI come from the germline V gene. CDR3 protein: CASSRTSGAYNEQFF. CDR3 coding DNA: TGTGCCAGCAGCCGGACTAGCGGGGCGTACAATGAGCAGTTCTTC.

This clone was counted a few times. V and J are TRBV2 and TRBJ2-7, with 8 bases fitting TRBD2. The CDR3 consists of 12 residues. Unmatched junction bases numbered 3, after V lost 7 bases and J lost 4 bases. CDR1 and CDR2 from the germline V gene are SNHLY and FYNNEI. Here the CDR3 DNA reads TGTGCCAGCAACGGGGGGGGATACGAGCAGTACTTC. Its translation is CASNGGGYEQYF.